These T cell receptor beta chains were read from a single sample in a study of Tregs in tolerant kidney transplant recipients. The protocol was immunoSEQ multiplex PCR, while the TCRdb copy is restricted to in-frame clones and leaves out a portion. The sample carries about 240,000 clones, 84% recorded once. Sequencing was performed on CD4+ T cells from blood. The source is a human donor in good health. Each CDR3 is given with its conserved first and last residue.

J: TRBJ1-4
V: TRBV11-2
CDR3: CASSLEWRSTEKLFF

J: TRBJ2-7
V: TRBV7-6
CDR3: CASSWGGPDSSYEQYF

J: TRBJ2-7
V: TRBV19
CDR3: CASSIGPNYEQYF

J: TRBJ1-2
V: TRBV5-6
CDR3: CASSLWDPSPGGYTF

J: TRBJ1-2
V: TRBV27
CDR3: CASSSWTGSNGYTF

J: TRBJ2-7
V: TRBV29-1
CDR3: CSARDRVITEPQYF

J: TRBJ1-4
V: TRBV18
CDR3: CASSQGSANEKLFF

J: TRBJ2-1
V: TRBV6-4
CDR3: CASSDSSGGANEQFF

J: TRBJ2-3
V: TRBV4-2
CDR3: CASSQERYSTDTQYF

J: TRBJ1-1
V: TRBV5-1
CDR3: CASSSARENTEAFF

J: TRBJ2-5
V: TRBV4-1
CDR3: CASSQDRALQETQYF

J: TRBJ2-2
V: TRBV5-1
CDR3: CASSLFSGELFF

J: TRBJ1-1
V: TRBV15
CDR3: CATSRERAWGEAFF

J: TRBJ2-1
V: TRBV5-4
CDR3: CASSPRQTTYNEQFF

J: TRBJ1-4
V: TRBV19
CDR3: CASSISRGNEKLFF

J: TRBJ2-7
V: TRBV4-2
CDR3: CASSRGTGGGYGEQYF

J: TRBJ2-5
V: TRBV14
CDR3: CASSPDRDSYQETQYF

J: TRBJ2-1
V: TRBV6-6
CDR3: CASRRGVHEQFF

J: TRBJ1-1
V: TRBV12-5
CDR3: CASGLTPGQTEAFF

J: TRBJ1-2
V: TRBV6-5
CDR3: CASSYSAQQGYTF

J: TRBJ1-4
V: TRBV4-2
CDR3: CASSQDTGDEKLFF

J: TRBJ2-3
V: TRBV6-1
CDR3: CASSGAFTDTQYF

J: TRBJ1-5
V: TRBV2
CDR3: CASSEGGGGQPQHF

J: TRBJ2-4
V: TRBV19
CDR3: CASSIRRDGAKNIQYF

J: TRBJ2-5
V: TRBV10-3
CDR3: CAISESGGETQYF

J: TRBJ2-7
V: TRBV27
CDR3: CASSLREGRGEQYF

J: TRBJ1-1
V: TRBV6-1
CDR3: CASRGQNLGDTEAFF

J: TRBJ2-2
V: TRBV5-8
CDR3: CASSHRQGAITGELFF

J: TRBJ2-2
V: TRBV18
CDR3: CASSPHPGGTGELFF

J: TRBJ1-3
V: TRBV29-1
CDR3: CSVVDTTRSGNTIYF

J: TRBJ1-3
V: TRBV5-1
CDR3: CASSLRAQGFSDTIYF

J: TRBJ2-3
V: TRBV11-2
CDR3: CASSLGRNTQYF

J: TRBJ2-1
V: TRBV5-4
CDR3: CASSIAGGAYNEQFF

J: TRBJ1-2
V: TRBV9
CDR3: CASSPRMAASGYTF

J: TRBJ2-1
V: TRBV6-5
CDR3: CASRGTGGMYNEQFF

J: TRBJ2-5
V: TRBV6-6
CDR3: CASSGGRGVQETQYF

J: TRBJ2-3
V: TRBV9
CDR3: CASSVGTSGGGTDTQYF

J: TRBJ2-7
V: TRBV5-1
CDR3: CASSPMPSGNYEQYF

J: TRBJ1-1
V: TRBV7-9
CDR3: CASSLTGVGTEAFF

J: TRBJ2-7
V: TRBV10-2
CDR3: CASSESLTNQYF

J: TRBJ2-7
V: TRBV4-2
CDR3: CASSLLQPGYEQYF

J: TRBJ2-7
V: TRBV18
CDR3: CASSLGSTYEQYF

J: TRBJ2-7
V: TRBV5-4
CDR3: CASSPLGLAGDEQYF

J: TRBJ1-1
V: TRBV18
CDR3: CASSPRQGGTEAFF

J: TRBJ2-2
V: TRBV9
CDR3: CASSPAGDYAGELFF

J: TRBJ1-5
V: TRBV2
CDR3: CASSAQGLSGQPQHF

J: TRBJ1-3
V: TRBV5-8
CDR3: CASSPGFALAGNTIYF

J: TRBJ1-4
V: TRBV4-1
CDR3: CASTLQGAATNEKLFF

J: TRBJ2-3
V: TRBV5-1
CDR3: CASLFDWGDTQYF

J: TRBJ1-4
V: TRBV4-1
CDR3: CASSQVTLVEKLFF

J: TRBJ2-1
V: TRBV6-1
CDR3: CASSERASGGRVQFF

J: TRBJ2-2
V: TRBV7-9
CDR3: CASSTTSGLDTGELFF

J: TRBJ1-2
V: TRBV6-5
CDR3: CASSPSRDYGYTF

J: TRBJ2-1
V: TRBV7-9
CDR3: CASSLMTSGRGNEQFF

J: TRBJ1-1
V: TRBV4-3
CDR3: CASSRKMNTEAFF

J: TRBJ2-7
V: TRBV5-6
CDR3: CASSLGLVYEQYF

J: TRBJ2-1
V: TRBV5-5
CDR3: CASRKTLASGSINEQFF

J: TRBJ2-3
V: TRBV4-1
CDR3: CASSSEASGRGDTQYF

J: TRBJ1-1
V: TRBV19
CDR3: CASSIGGRGNTEAFF